What follows are 15 T cell receptor beta chains derived from one specimen sequenced in a study of Ad26.COV2.S vaccination and SARS-CoV-2 variants. Documented treatment: some 20 received Ad26.COV2.S at low or high dose, single or two shots; roughly 5 received placebo; per-sample allocation not given. Sampling was performed 63 days after the first vaccine or placebo injection. Assay used: immunoSEQ multiplex PCR; TCRdb lists only in-frame clones, some missing. Here the sample spans around 270,000 clones, 87% being singletons. The sample in question was peripheral blood, obtained in a trial of Ad26.COV2.S vaccine versus placebo. Source of these receptors: a person between 18 and 65 years old who received the Ad26.COV2.S COVID-19 vaccine or a placebo.

The rearrangement joins TRBV6-5 to TRBJ1-2; the D gene is possibly TRBD1 (5 bases). V lost 10 bases and J 3 bases, leaving 15 bases between the germline ends. CDR1 MNHEY and CDR2 SVGAGI come from the germline V gene. CDR3 length: 13 amino acids. The CDR3 sequence: CATTTGGDYGYTF. DNA for the CDR3: TGTGCCACCACCACGGGGGGAGACTATGGCTACACCTTC.

This clone came up a few times. The gene calls are TRBV2 and TRBJ2-2, with D perhaps assigned TRBD1 or TRBD2 (5 bases each). The CDR3 runs to 11 residues. V shed 8 bases and J shed 5 bases, with 6 bases lying between them. Looked up from germline, CDR1 is SNHLY and CDR2 is FYNNEI. The CDR3 DNA reads as TGTGCCAGCGGGGGTACCGGGGAGCTGTTTTTT. Encoded protein: CASGGTGELFF.

The rearrangement links TRBV6-5 to TRBJ2-1; TRBD2 might be the D (6 bases). CDR1 and CDR2 from the germline V gene are MNHEY and SVGAGI. The CDR3 length is 13 residues. The V end was cut by 0 bases, the J end by 12 bases, with 12 bases between. Here the CDR3 reads CASSYSMGGRQFF. In DNA form, the CDR3 reads TGTGCCAGCAGTTACTCGATGGGGGGTCGGCAGTTCTTC.

This rearrangement joins TRBV19 to TRBJ1-3; no clear D. CDR3 length: 14 residues. The ends were cut back, 4 bases at V and 0 bases at J, with 7 bases in the middle. Germline assignment: CDR1 LNHDA and CDR2 SQIVND (reference sequence). The CDR3 coding sequence is TGTGCCAGTAGTACCTACACCTCTGGAAACACCATATATTTT. Encoded protein: CASSTYTSGNTIYF. The complete variable domain, with remaining parts taken from reference TRBV19 and TRBJ1-3, reads DGGITQSPKYLFRKEGQNVTLSCEQNLNHDAMYWYRQDPGQGLRLIYYSQIVNDFQKGDIAEGYSVSREKKESFPLTVTSAQKNPTAFYLCASSTYTSGNTIYFGEGSWLTVV.

This chain connects TRBV11-2 to TRBJ2-7, with a tentative D call TRBD2 (6 bases). Trimming removed 3 bases at V and 4 bases at J, with 13 bases between. The length of the CDR3 is 14 residues. Germline V gene lookup returns CDR1 SGHAT and CDR2 FQNNGV. CDR3 region: CASSLGGSWYEQYV. The CDR3 DNA is TGTGCCAGCAGCTTGGGGGGTTCTTGGTACGAGCAGTACGTC.

This clone was recorded once. The genes are TRBV5-1 and TRBJ2-3; D is unresolved. Trimming took 7 bases from V and 1 from J, leaving 10 bases between them. The CDR3 has 13 residues. Germline lookup yields CDR1 SGHRS and CDR2 YFSETQ. The CDR3 sequence is CASVFQGTDTQYF. DNA for the CDR3: TGCGCCAGCGTTTTTCAGGGCACAGATACGCAGTATTTT.

The chain joins TRBV3-1 (or the pseudogene TRBV3-2) to TRBJ1-4; D is undetermined. This CDR3 spans 16 amino acids. V was cut by 1 base and J by 8 bases, with 17 bases left in between. The germline gives CDR1 LGHDT, CDR2 YNNKEL (reference sequence). The CDR3 nucleotides are TGTGCCAGCAGCCAAGGAGTGGCTGGTTCGGGAGAAAAACTGTTTTTT. It yields the protein CASSQGVAGSGEKLFF.

The rearrangement joins TRBV5-1 to TRBJ1-1; D is uncertain. The CDR3 consists of 14 residues. V was clipped by 0 bases and J by 3 bases, with 9 bases between them. Per the germline V gene, CDR1 is SGHRS and CDR2 is YFSETQ. This CDR3 reads CASSLVVGDTEAFF. CDR3 DNA sequence: TGCGCCAGCAGCTTGGTGGTTGGGGACACTGAAGCTTTCTTT.

V usage is TRBV4-1 and J usage is TRBJ1-4, with 7 bases identical to TRBD1. Germline loops: CDR1 MGHRA, CDR2 YSYEKL. After removal of 1 base from V and 6 bases from J, the junction contained 8 bases not matched to a gene. CDR3 length: 16 residues. CDR3 nucleotide sequence: TGCGCCAGCAGCCAAGCTACGACAGGGCCAGATGAAAAACTGTTTTTT. Protein product: CASSQATTGPDEKLFF.

This clone was seen a handful of times. The V gene is TRBV4-3, the J gene TRBJ2-2; the match to TRBD1 covers 7 bases. Germline loops: CDR1 LGHNA, CDR2 YSLEER. This CDR3 comprises 14 residues. V was clipped by 6 bases and J by 3 bases; unmatched bases: 4. CDR3 nucleotides: TGCGCCAGCAGACCCGACAGGGACACCGGGGAGCTGTTTTTT. Amino acids: CASRPDRDTGELFF.

This chain connects TRBV2 to TRBJ2-7; 7 nucleotides agree with TRBD1. The V and J ends lost 8 bases and 0 bases, in that order; junction bases with no gene match: 7. The CDR3 sequence is 14 residues long. The germline CDR1 and CDR2 sequences are SNHLY and FYNNEI. The CDR3 DNA is TGTGCCAGCTCAGAACAGGGGAACTCCTACGAGCAGTACGTC. Its translation is CASSEQGNSYEQYV.

V is TRBV2 and J is TRBJ1-1; D remains ambiguous. CDR1 is SNHLY and CDR2 is FYNNEI in the germline V gene. The CDR3 spans 11 residues. V shed 4 bases and J shed 6 bases, with 6 bases lying between them. For the CDR3, the DNA is TGTGCCAGCAGTGGATTAGCTGAAGCTTTCTTT. This translates into CASSGLAEAFF.

V and J are TRBV5-5 and TRBJ1-1; possible D gene TRBD1, 5 bases. Germline values: CDR1 SGHKS, CDR2 YYEKEE (reference sequence). V was cut by 6 bases and J by 5 bases, with 17 bases left in between. The CDR3 loop spans 14 amino acids. The CDR3: CASIPITGRTEAFF. The CDR3 DNA sequence: TGTGCCAGCATCCCTATCACGGGGCGTACTGAAGCTTTCTTT.

The rearrangement joins TRBV6-5 to TRBJ2-1; tentative D call: TRBD2 (5 bases). The CDR3 has 13 amino acids. CDR1 and CDR2 from the germline V gene are MNHEY and SVGAGI. Trimming took off 0 bases at V and 10 bases at J, with 10 bases between the two ends. Here the CDR3 DNA reads TGTGCCAGCAGTTACTCGCGGGTACTCGAGCAGTTCTTC. Amino acids: CASSYSRVLEQFF.

J is TRBJ2-1 and V is TRBV29-1, with D uncertain. Germline values: CDR1 SQVTM, CDR2 ANQGSEA. Trimming removed 6 bases at V and 4 bases at J, with 16 bases between. The CDR3 consists of 14 residues. CDR3 nucleotide sequence: TGCAGCGTCGAATCCCGGAGCCCTTACAATGAGCAGTTCTTC. This translates into CSVESRSPYNEQFF.